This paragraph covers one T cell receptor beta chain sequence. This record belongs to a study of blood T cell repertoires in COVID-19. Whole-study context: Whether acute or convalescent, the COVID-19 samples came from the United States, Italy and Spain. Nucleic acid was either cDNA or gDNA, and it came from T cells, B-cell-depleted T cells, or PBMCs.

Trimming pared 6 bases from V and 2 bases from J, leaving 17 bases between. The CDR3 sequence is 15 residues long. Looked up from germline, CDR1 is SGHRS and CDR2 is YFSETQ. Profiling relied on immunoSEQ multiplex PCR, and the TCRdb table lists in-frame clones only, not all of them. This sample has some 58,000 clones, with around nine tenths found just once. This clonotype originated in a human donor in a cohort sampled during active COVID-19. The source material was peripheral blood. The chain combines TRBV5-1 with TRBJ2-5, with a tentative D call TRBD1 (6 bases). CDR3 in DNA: TGCGCCAGCACCGAACAGGGAGCGGCGCAAGAGACCCAGTACTTC. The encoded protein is CASTEQGAAQETQYF. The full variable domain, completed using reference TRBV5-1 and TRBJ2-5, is KAGVTQTPRYLIKTRGQQVTLSCSPISGHRSVSWYQQTPGQGLQFLFEYFSETQRNKGNFPGRFSGRQFSNSRSEMNVSTLELGDSALYLCASTEQGAAQETQYFGPGTRLLVL.